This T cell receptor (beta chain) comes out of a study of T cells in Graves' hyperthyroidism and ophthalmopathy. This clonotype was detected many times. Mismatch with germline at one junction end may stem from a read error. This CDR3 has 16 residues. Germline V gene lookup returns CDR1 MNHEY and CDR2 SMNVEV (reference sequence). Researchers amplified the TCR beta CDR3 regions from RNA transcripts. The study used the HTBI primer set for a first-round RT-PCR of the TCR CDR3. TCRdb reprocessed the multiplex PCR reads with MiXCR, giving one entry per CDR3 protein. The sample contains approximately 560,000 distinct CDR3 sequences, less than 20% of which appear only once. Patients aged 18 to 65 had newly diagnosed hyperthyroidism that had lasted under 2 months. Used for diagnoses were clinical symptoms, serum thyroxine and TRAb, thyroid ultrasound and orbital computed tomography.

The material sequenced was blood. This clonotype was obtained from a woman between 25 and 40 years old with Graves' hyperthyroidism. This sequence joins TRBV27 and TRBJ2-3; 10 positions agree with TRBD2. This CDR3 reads CASSLSTSGSTDTQYF. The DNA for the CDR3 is TGTGCCAGCAGCTTATCGACTAGCGGGAGCACAGATACGCAGTATTTT.